Listed here are 30 T cell receptor beta chains from one sample, sequenced in a study of vaccination and CD4 T cells after COVID-19. Antigen specificity for these receptors is unknown. Treatment in this sample: approximately 9-day PBMC culture with coronavirus spike peptide pools or control peptides (ViraFEST assay). The Oncomine TCR Beta short-read assay generated sequence data from the DNA of cultured CD4+ T cells. TCRdb re-called the PCR reads through MiXCR, storing one row per CDR3 protein. The table records approximately 10,000 distinct CDR3 sequences, 45% to 55% of them present only once. This sample comprised cultured CD4+ T cells from blood, obtained after SARS-CoV-2 vaccination. Every receptor here comes from a human donor with COVID-19.

The chain couples TRBV5-1 to TRBJ2-5; possible D gene TRBD2, 7 bases. Trimming removed 5 bases from V and 0 bases from J, with 17 bases in between. CDR3 length equals 16 residues. Germline V gene sequence: CDR1 SGHRS, CDR2 YFSETQ. Here the CDR3 reads CASRPGGAGNQETQYF. DNA for the CDR3: TGCGCCAGCAGACCTGGGGGGGCGGGGAACCAAGAGACCCAGTACTTC.

The rearrangement uses TRBV7-9 and TRBJ2-3; 8 nucleotides line up with TRBD2. Germline CDR1 SEHNR, CDR2 FQNEAQ (reference sequence). CDR3 length: 15 residues. V dropped 5 bases and J dropped 0; count of bases not matched to a gene: 4. The DNA of the CDR3 is TGTGCCAGCAGCACACTAGCGGTTAGCACAGATACGCAGTATTTT. This encodes CASSTLAVSTDTQYF.

This clonotype was recorded once. The chain joins TRBV5-1 to TRBJ2-1; 7 positions agree with TRBD1. The V gene's germline CDR1 is SGHRS and CDR2 YFSETQ. Losses at the gene ends were 6 bases for V and 2 bases for J; bases not matched to a gene: 5. This CDR3 comprises 14 residues. The CDR3 coding sequence is TGCGCCAGCAAACAGACAGGGCCCTACAATGAGCAGTTCTTC. It is translated as CASKQTGPYNEQFF.

The chain combines TRBV20-1 with TRBJ2-4, with D possibly matching TRBD1 (5 bases). V lost 0 bases and J 0 bases, leaving 18 bases between the germline ends. The CDR3 consists of 18 residues. CDR1 is DFQATT and CDR2 is SNEGSKA in the germline V gene (reference sequence). CDR3 in amino acids: CSARDQGGTVLAKNIQYF. In DNA form, the CDR3 reads TGCAGTGCTAGAGATCAGGGCGGAACAGTACTAGCCAAAAACATTCAGTACTTC.

This clonotype was picked up a small number of times. V and J are TRBV11-2 and TRBJ2-5, with a possible D match to TRBD2 (6 bases). Looked up from germline, CDR1 is SGHAT and CDR2 is FQNNGV. V lost 5 bases to trimming and J lost 2 bases, with 9 bases between them. The CDR3 runs 13 residues. The CDR3 DNA reads TGTGCCAGCAGCCCGGGACTTCAAGAGACCCAGTACTTC. Translated, it gives CASSPGLQETQYF. Using reference TRBV11-2 and TRBJ2-5 for the parts outside the CDR3, the full variable domain is EAGVAQSPRYKIIEKRQSVAFWCNPISGHATLYWYQQILGQGPKLLIQFQNNGVVDDSQLPKDRFSAERLKGVDSTLKIQPAKLEDSAVYLCASSPGLQETQYFGPGTRLLVL.

The CDR3 sequence: CASSYSRTGGQPQHF. CDR3 nucleotide sequence: TGTGCCAGCAGTTACTCGAGGACAGGGGGTCAGCCCCAGCATTTT. This chain uses TRBV6-2 or TRBV6-3 with TRBJ1-5, with 10 bases identical to TRBD1. V was pared by 0 bases and J by 6 bases, with 2 bases of the junction left unmatched. CDR3 size: 15 residues. CDR1 is MNHEY, CDR2 SVGEGT, per germline.

This clonotype was observed a few times. The V call is TRBV20-1, the J call TRBJ1-5; D is possibly TRBD1 (6 bases). Germline CDR1 DFQATT, CDR2 SNEGSKA (reference sequence). Trimming removed 5 bases at V and 5 bases at J, with 19 bases between. The length of the CDR3 is 15 residues. CDR3 DNA: TGCAGTGCTTACGGTGGGGGGGCCTATTATCAGCCCCAGCATTTT. It translates to CSAYGGGAYYQPQHF.

The V and J genes are TRBV4-2 and TRBJ2-2; 11 bases are a match to TRBD2. V lost 1 base and J lost 5; bases outside the gene matches: 6. The CDR3 contains 17 residues. Germline V gene data show CDR1 as LGHNA and CDR2 as YNFKEQ. CDR3 in amino acids: CASSQASGGSSTGELFF. CDR3 coding DNA: TGTGCCAGCAGCCAAGCTAGCGGGGGGTCGAGTACCGGGGAGCTGTTTTTT.

The J gene is TRBJ1-2, the V gene TRBV20-1, with 7 bases identical to TRBD1. After removal of 0 bases from V and 3 bases from J, the junction contained 1 base not matched to a gene. The germline V gene encodes CDR1 DFQATT and CDR2 SNEGSKA (reference sequence). The CDR3 has 13 residues. In DNA form, the CDR3 reads TGCAGTGCTAGAGAGGGGACAGACTATGGCTACACCTTC. Translating it yields CSAREGTDYGYTF.

This chain joins TRBV25-1 and TRBJ2-5; 11 bases agree with TRBD2. The germline V gene has CDR1 MGHDK and CDR2 SYGVNS. V lost 3 bases, J lost 4 bases, and 7 bases stayed unmatched. The CDR3 loop spans 16 amino acids. The CDR3 region is CASSDSGGAGRETQYF. CDR3 nucleotide sequence: TGTGCCAGCAGTGATAGCGGGGGGGCGGGTAGAGAGACCCAGTACTTC.

This clonotype has more than one count but fewer than ten. The V and J genes are TRBV20-1 and TRBJ2-3, with D unclear. The CDR3 has 12 residues. The germline V and J ends were trimmed by 6 bases and 2 bases, with 9 bases remaining between them. Per the germline V gene, CDR1 is DFQATT and CDR2 is SNEGSKA (reference sequence). This CDR3 reads CSAHSDTDTQYF. The CDR3 DNA reads TGCAGTGCCCACTCGGACACAGATACGCAGTATTTT.

The chain has TRBV19 and TRBJ1-6, with D hard to call. With 3 bases removed from V and 9 bases from J, the gap between germline ends came to 15 bases. The CDR3 contains 15 residues. The germline V gene has CDR1 LNHDA and CDR2 SQIVND (reference sequence). CDR3 in DNA: TGTGCCAGTAGTATTGGAATCGGGAAGGGTTCACCCCTCCACTTT. Encoded protein: CASSIGIGKGSPLHF.

J is TRBJ2-5 and V is TRBV6-1; 10 positions agree with TRBD1. The germline V gene has CDR1 MNHNS and CDR2 SASEGT. There are 16 residues in the CDR3. Trimming took 0 bases from V and 5 from J; bases not matched to a gene: 6. In DNA form, the CDR3 reads TGTGCCAGCAGTGAAGCAAGGACAGGGGGGAGGGAGACCCAGTACTTC. Protein product: CASSEARTGGRETQYF.

This clonotype is labeled large (0.1 to 1%). The rearrangement uses TRBV19 and TRBJ1-1; tentatively, D is TRBD1 (5 bases). This CDR3 is built from 13 residues. V was cut by 3 bases and J by 5 bases, with 10 bases left in between. Germline V gene data show CDR1 as LNHDA and CDR2 as SQIVND (reference sequence). CDR3 bases: TGTGCCAGTAGTATCCAGGGTGGGACTGAAGCTTTCTTT. Translated: CASSIQGGTEAFF.

This rearrangement joins TRBV7-6 to TRBJ2-7; D gene unclear. Germline CDR1 SGHVS, CDR2 FNYEAQ. The CDR3 runs to 15 residues. Trimming cost V 5 bases and J 0 bases, with 14 bases left between them. CDR3 DNA sequence: TGTGCCAGCAGCGGCGTGGGGTCTAACTCCTACGAGCAGTACTTC. It yields the protein CASSGVGSNSYEQYF.

This clonotype was seen more than once but under ten times. The rearrangement links TRBV7-3 to TRBJ2-5; D is unresolved. This CDR3 has 13 amino acids. Germline V gene lookup returns CDR1 SGHTA and CDR2 FQGTGA. V lost 4 bases, J lost 7 bases, and 13 bases lay in between. DNA for the CDR3: TGTGCCAGCAGCTCCGGCCTCGTTCGGACCCAGTACTTC. This sequence encodes CASSSGLVRTQYF.

CDR3 coding DNA: TGTGCCAGCAGCCCGGGACATCGGAACCCAATCCAGGATGGCTACACCTTC. Amino acids: CASSPGHRNPIQDGYTF. The chain employs TRBV11-2 and TRBJ1-2; D might be TRBD1 (6 bases). V was pared by 5 bases and J by 6 bases, with 25 bases between. Germline-derived CDR1 and CDR2 are SGHAT and FQNNGV. The CDR3 spans 17 residues.

V is TRBV19 and J is TRBJ1-2, with unresolved D. The CDR3 runs 16 residues. Trimming shortened V by 4 bases and J by 4 bases, and 19 bases separated the two germline ends. Germline CDR1 LNHDA, CDR2 SQIVND (reference sequence). The DNA for the CDR3 is TGTGCCAGTAGTACGCCGTACCCAGACGGAATCTATGGCTACACCTTC. It encodes CASSTPYPDGIYGYTF.

Only a few counts were recorded for this clonotype. The rearrangement links TRBV5-4 to TRBJ1-2; D might be TRBD1 (6 bases). Germline V gives CDR1 SGHNT, CDR2 YYREEE (reference sequence). The V and J ends lost 8 bases and 4 bases respectively, with 15 bases between them. The CDR3 is 13 amino acids. Here the CDR3 reads CASREGVGYGYTF. The CDR3 DNA reads TGTGCCAGTCGCGAGGGGGTTGGCTATGGCTACACCTTC.

The table lists this clonotype with a few counts. This sequence joins TRBV24-1 and TRBJ2-1; 12 bases align to TRBD2. CDR1 and CDR2 from the germline V gene are KGHDR and SFDVKD. The ends lost 5 bases at V and 1 base at J; junction bases unmatched: 2. The CDR3 is made up of 16 amino acids. The CDR3 loop is CATSATSGGSYNEQFF. The CDR3 DNA reads TGTGCCACCAGTGCGACTAGCGGGGGTTCCTACAATGAGCAGTTCTTC.

The chain combines TRBV29-1 with TRBJ2-1, with D perhaps matching TRBD2 (7 bases). The CDR3 runs 14 residues. Germline CDR1 SQVTM, CDR2 ANQGSEA. V lost 3 bases and J 3 bases, leaving 12 bases between the germline ends. CDR3 in DNA: TGCAGCGTTGATATCGGGGGGCTCTACAATGAGCAGTTCTTC. Protein sequence: CSVDIGGLYNEQFF.

This clonotype was observed a few times. The chain recombines TRBV6-1 with TRBJ2-3; no firm D call. The V end was cut by 7 bases, the J end by 2 bases, with 16 bases between. CDR1 and CDR2 from the germline V gene are MNHNS and SASEGT. There are 15 residues in the CDR3. The CDR3 protein is CASIKTLRDTDTQYF. Written as DNA, the CDR3 is TGTGCCAGCATAAAGACCCTCCGCGACACAGATACGCAGTATTTT.

The J gene is TRBJ2-1, the V gene TRBV20-1; 9 positions match TRBD1. V lost 5 bases to trimming and J lost 1 base; unmatched junction nucleotides: 6. This CDR3 spans 15 amino acids. CDR1 is DFQATT, CDR2 SNEGSKA, per germline (reference sequence). The CDR3 DNA reads as TGCAGTGCTGATGTTGGGACAGGGTCCTACAATGAGCAGTTCTTC. Translating gives CSADVGTGSYNEQFF.

V usage is TRBV18 and J usage is TRBJ1-6, with a tentative D call TRBD1 (6 bases). The germline gives CDR1 KGHSH, CDR2 LQKENI. Trimming took 6 bases from V and 3 from J, leaving 15 bases between them. The CDR3 consists of 16 residues. In DNA, the CDR3 is TGTGCCAGCTCTCCCCCCACAGGGAACTATAATTCACCCCTCCACTTT. Its protein product is CASSPPTGNYNSPLHF.

The chain uses TRBV7-2 and TRBJ1-5; D not certain. V lost 2 bases and J 6 bases, leaving 11 bases between the germline ends. Germline V gene data show CDR1 as SGHTA and CDR2 as FQGNSA. The CDR3 covers 14 residues. CDR3 in DNA: TGTGCCAGCAGCTTACTTCACGGGCGTCAGCCCCAGCATTTT. Its protein product is CASSLLHGRQPQHF.

The V gene is TRBV7-2, the J gene TRBJ2-2; D not resolved. The CDR3 runs to 14 residues. V shed 5 bases and J shed 6 bases, with 13 bases lying between them. The germline gives CDR1 SGHTA, CDR2 FQGNSA. This chain's CDR3 is CASSPSGSSGELFF. The CDR3 nucleotides read TGTGCCAGCAGCCCCTCCGGATCCTCCGGGGAGCTGTTTTTT. The full variable domain, completed using reference TRBV7-2 and TRBJ2-2, is GAGVSQSPSNKVTEKGKDVELRCDPISGHTALYWYRQSLGQGLEFLIYFQGNSAPDKSGLPSDRFSAERTGGSVSTLTIQRTQQEDSAVYLCASSPSGSSGELFFGEGSRLTVL.

There are a few counts of this clonotype. The chain is built from TRBV20-1 and TRBJ2-3; D may be TRBD1 or TRBD2 (7 bases each). This CDR3 contains 14 residues. CDR1 and CDR2 from the germline V gene are DFQATT and SNEGSKA (reference sequence). Trimming left V 4 bases short and J 5 bases short, with 16 bases between. The CDR3 protein is CSATRGGGGDTQYF. Written as DNA, the CDR3 is TGCAGTGCTACCAGGGGGGGCGGTGGAGATACGCAGTATTTT.

This rearrangement joins TRBV7-9 to TRBJ2-7; 11 nucleotides align to TRBD2. The germline V gene has CDR1 SEHNR and CDR2 FQNEAQ (reference sequence). V shed 5 bases and J 6 bases; nucleotides not matched to a gene: 12. The CDR3 is made up of 16 amino acids. In nucleotides, the CDR3 is TGTGCCAGCAGCCAAGATAGCGGGGGGGCCCATCTCGAGCAGTACTTC. It is translated as CASSQDSGGAHLEQYF.

Only a few counts were recorded for this clonotype. The chain has TRBV7-9 and TRBJ1-5, with D uncertain. In germline, CDR1 is SEHNR, CDR2 FQNEAQ (reference sequence). CDR3 length: 12 amino acids. Trimming took 6 bases from V and 3 from J, leaving 6 bases between them. CDR3 bases: TGTGCCAGCAGTCGAGACAATCAGCCCCAGCATTTT. Protein sequence: CASSRDNQPQHF.

Judged by abundance, this clonotype is medium-sized. The chain employs TRBV20-1 and TRBJ1-3, with D unresolved. From germline, CDR1 is DFQATT and CDR2 SNEGSKA (reference sequence). Trimming left V 6 bases short and J 0 bases short, with 9 bases between. The CDR3 totals 13 residues. The CDR3 loop is CSARGLSGNTIYF. The CDR3 DNA follows: TGCAGTGCCCGCGGACTCTCTGGAAACACCATATATTTT.